Shown below are 26 T cell receptor beta chains from a single sample sequenced in a study of CD8+CD57+ T cells in acquired aplastic anemia (dated by TCRdb to between 2018 and 2020). Sequencing instrument: Illumina HiSeq 2000. Profiling of TCR beta VDJ combinations and CDR3 sequences used genomic DNA as the template. TCRdb took the public reads, trimmed them with fastp at Q25, ran MiXCR for clone calling and kept in-frame beta chains. CDR3 protein duplicates are merged, each entry listing the most common genes and DNA. This sample lists around 200,000 distinct CDR3 sequences; 40% to 60% were detected once. Around 20% of the sample is held by the ten biggest clonotypes. The patients picked for sequencing were ones in whom flow cytometry had shown an expansion of CD8+CD57+ cells. What was sequenced was sorted CD4+, CD8+, or CD8+CD57+ T cells (not recorded which) from PBMCs. The receptor source for this set is a human donor with aplastic anemia.

The genes are TRBV2 and TRBJ2-5, with TRBD2 identical over 11 bases. Germline CDR1 SNHLY, CDR2 FYNNEI. Trimming cost V 4 bases and J 1 base; bases outside gene matches: 2. The CDR3 sequence is 15 residues long. For the CDR3, the DNA is TGTGCCAGCAGTGCGACTAGCGGGACCCAAGAGACCCAGTACTTC. It is translated as CASSATSGTQETQYF.

The rearrangement joins TRBV19 to TRBJ1-1; 7 bases are shared with TRBD1. This CDR3 is 15 amino acids long. Germline loops: CDR1 LNHDA, CDR2 SQIVND (reference sequence). The trim removed 3 bases at V and 3 bases at J, leaving 7 bases unmatched. The chain's CDR3 is CASSMGTDGDTEAFF. The DNA for the CDR3 is TGTGCCAGTAGTATGGGGACAGACGGGGACACTGAAGCTTTCTTT.

Points on this clonotype: This sequence may be a read error, since a much larger clone differs from it by one base. This chain connects TRBV4-1 to TRBJ2-7; 7 bases agree with TRBD2. The germline CDR1 and CDR2 sequences are MGHRA and YSYEKL. This CDR3 has 15 residues. CDR3 sequence (DNA): TGCGCCAGTCCCCGGGGAGCGGGGCCCTCCTACGAGCAGCACTTC. Translating gives CASPRGAGPSYEQHF.

This clonotype showed up many times. The chain recombines TRBV5-1 with TRBJ2-1; 9 nucleotides line up with TRBD1. Germline V gene data show CDR1 as SGHRS and CDR2 as YFSETQ. The CDR3 runs 16 residues. Trimming cost V 0 bases and J 6 bases; bases outside gene matches: 7. The CDR3 sequence is CASSLVPTGGINEQFF. In DNA form, the CDR3 reads TGCGCCAGCAGCTTGGTTCCGACAGGGGGTATCAATGAGCAGTTCTTC.

There are many counts of this clonotype. The chain employs TRBV9 and TRBJ2-3; 16 bases align to TRBD2. Germline V CDR1 and CDR2: SGDLS, YYNGEE. The CDR3 is made up of 20 amino acids. Losses at the gene ends were 0 bases for V and 1 base for J; bases not matched to a gene: 8. This chain's CDR3 is CASSVEVGTSGGARTDTQYF. The CDR3 DNA is TGTGCCAGCAGCGTAGAAGTTGGGACTAGCGGGGGGGCTCGCACAGATACGCAGTATTTT. Using reference TRBV9 and TRBJ2-3 for the parts outside the CDR3, the full variable domain is DSGVTQTPKHLITATGQRVTLRCSPRSGDLSVYWYQQSLDQGLQFLIQYYNGEERAKGNILERFSAQQFPDLHSELNLSSLELGDSALYFCASSVEVGTSGGARTDTQYFGPGTRLTVL.

This sequence joins TRBV24-1 and TRBJ1-2; TRBD1 agrees at 8 bases. From germline, CDR1 is KGHDR and CDR2 SFDVKD. V dropped 7 bases and J dropped 7; count of bases not matched to a gene: 4. This CDR3 contains 12 residues. The CDR3 loop reads CATRQGAGGYTF. Here the CDR3 DNA reads TGTGCCACCAGGCAGGGGGCAGGTGGCTACACCTTC.

This clonotype was counted at least ten times. The chain is built from TRBV6-5 and TRBJ1-2; D may be TRBD1 (5 bases). V lost 6 bases to trimming and J lost 0 bases, with 14 bases between them. The CDR3 sequence is 15 residues long. In germline, CDR1 is MNHEY, CDR2 SVGAGI. The CDR3 nucleotides read TGTGCCAGCAGGGCAGGGTGGCAGTCTAACTATGGCTACACCTTC. Amino acids: CASRAGWQSNYGYTF.

The chain is built from TRBV20-1 and TRBJ2-5; maybe TRBD2 (5 bases). Germline-derived CDR1 and CDR2 are DFQATT and SNEGSKA (reference sequence). With 3 bases removed from V and 5 bases from J, the gap between germline ends came to 13 bases. The CDR3 length is 13 residues. The CDR3 bases are TGCAGTGCTAGGCGCGGGCATAAGGAGACCCAGTACTTC. As protein: CSARRGHKETQYF.

This chain uses TRBV15 with TRBJ1-6; possible D gene TRBD1, 6 bases. The CDR3 contains 15 residues. Germline V lookup: CDR1 LNHNV, CDR2 YYDKDF (reference sequence). V lost 0 bases, J lost 9 bases, and 12 bases lay in between. CDR3 DNA: TGTGCCACCAGCAGAGAGAACGGGGGCATTTCACCCCTCCACTTT. Translating it yields CATSRENGGISPLHF.

The chain has TRBV5-4 and TRBJ2-2; D is unresolved. Trimming removed 6 bases at V and 8 bases at J, with 11 bases between. The length of the CDR3 is 12 residues. Germline CDR1 SGHNT, CDR2 YYREEE (reference sequence). In nucleotides, the CDR3 is TGTGCCAGCAACTTCGGTGGGGGGGAGCTGTTTTTT. Translation gives CASNFGGGELFF.

The rearrangement uses TRBV20-1 and TRBJ2-5; D is undetermined. Germline V gene lookup returns CDR1 DFQATT and CDR2 SNEGSKA (reference sequence). This CDR3 comprises 10 residues. V was shortened by 4 bases and J by 4 bases, with 4 bases between the two germline ends. The CDR3 nucleotides read TGCAGTGCTAAGGTAGAGACCCAGTACTTC. Translation gives CSAKVETQYF.

The V call is TRBV29-1, the J call TRBJ2-7; D is undetermined. The V end was cut by 3 bases, the J end by 6 bases, with 9 bases between. The CDR3 has 11 amino acids. Germline assignment: CDR1 SQVTM and CDR2 ANQGSEA. The CDR3 sequence is CSVETVSEQYF. In DNA, the CDR3 is TGCAGCGTTGAGACCGTCAGCGAGCAGTACTTC.

In its sample, this clonotype was seen many times. The V and J genes are TRBV10-3 and TRBJ2-5; D is possibly TRBD2 (5 bases). Germline loops: CDR1 ENHRY, CDR2 SYGVKD. V lost 10 bases, J lost 2 bases, and 17 bases lay in between. This CDR3 comprises 14 residues. The CDR3 sequence is CASKLAEYQETQYF. CDR3 nucleotides: TGTGCCAGTAAGCTAGCAGAGTATCAAGAGACCCAGTACTTC.

This clonotype was seen only once. Given a much more abundant clone one base away, this may be a read error. This chain's CDR3 is CASSHGQGLEQPQHF. The CDR3, as DNA: TGTGCCAGCAGTCATGGACAGGGGCTCGAGCAGCCCCAGCATTTT. The chain is built from TRBV7-8 and TRBJ1-5; the match to TRBD1 covers 9 bases. J gave up 7 bases and V 6 bases, and 10 bases lay outside the gene matches. The length of the CDR3 is 15 residues. Looked up from germline, CDR1 is SGHVS and CDR2 is FQNEAQ.

The chain combines TRBV2 with TRBJ2-7; tentatively, D is TRBD1 (6 bases). The V end lost 2 bases, the J end lost 2 bases, and 7 bases lay between the germline ends. The CDR3 consists of 13 residues. Germline V gene sequence: CDR1 SNHLY, CDR2 FYNNEI. For the CDR3, the DNA is TGTGCCAGCAGTGAAAGGACAGCCTACGAGCAGTACTTC. Translation gives CASSERTAYEQYF.

The CDR3 here is CAISDRPPYEQYF. The CDR3 nucleotides read TGTGCCATCAGTGATAGACCGCCCTACGAGCAGTACTTC. The chain couples TRBV10-3 to TRBJ2-7; the D is unclear. The CDR3 length is 13 residues. Trimming removed 3 bases at V and 2 bases at J, with 8 bases between. The germline V gene encodes CDR1 ENHRY and CDR2 SYGVKD.

The CDR3, as DNA: TGTGCCAGCAGTTTATCGTACGAAAGCGAGCAGTACTTC. Translation gives CASSLSYESEQYF. The J gene is TRBJ2-7, the V gene TRBV12-3 or TRBV12-4; D gene unclear. Trimming took off 2 bases at V and 6 bases at J, with 11 bases between the two ends. The CDR3 has 13 amino acids.

This chain connects TRBV9 to TRBJ1-6; 8 bases are shared with TRBD1. The CDR3 has 16 residues. The V gene end was trimmed by 0 bases and the J gene end by 7 bases; junction bases not matched to a gene: 6. Germline-derived CDR1 and CDR2 are SGDLS and YYNGEE. CDR3 amino acids: CASSVAGTGGNSPLHF. CDR3 coding DNA: TGTGCCAGCAGCGTAGCCGGGACAGGAGGAAATTCACCCCTCCACTTT. Full variable domain (remainder filled in from reference TRBV9 and TRBJ1-6): DSGVTQTPKHLITATGQRVTLRCSPRSGDLSVYWYQQSLDQGLQFLIQYYNGEERAKGNILERFSAQQFPDLHSELNLSSLELGDSALYFCASSVAGTGGNSPLHFGNGTRLTVT.

The J gene is TRBJ2-1, the V gene TRBV20-1, with D hard to call. Germline CDR1 reads DFQATT; CDR2 reads SNEGSKA (reference sequence). The CDR3 consists of 11 residues. V dropped 5 bases and J dropped 13 bases, with 15 bases sitting between them. The CDR3: CSAPTATSQFF. The CDR3 DNA sequence: TGCAGTGCTCCTACAGCGACGAGCCAGTTCTTC.

The table lists this clonotype with many counts. The CDR3 nucleotides read TGTGCCAGCAGCGTAGGACAGGGAACAGATACGCAGTATTTT. Protein sequence: CASSVGQGTDTQYF. The chain combines TRBV9 with TRBJ2-3; 7 positions match TRBD1. Per germline, CDR1 SGDLS and CDR2 YYNGEE. With V trimmed by 0 bases and J by 3 bases, 1 base remained unmatched. The length of the CDR3 is 14 residues.

This clonotype was seen repeatedly, ten times or more. This rearrangement joins TRBV30 to TRBJ2-7; the D is unclear. Trimming shortened V by 3 bases and J by 4 bases, and 10 bases separated the two germline ends. This CDR3 is 12 amino acids long. CDR1 is GTSNPN, CDR2 SVGIG, per germline (reference sequence). Here the CDR3 DNA reads TGTGCCTGGAGCCTGAATCGGTACGAGCAGTACTTC. Amino acids: CAWSLNRYEQYF. Full variable domain (missing parts from reference TRBV30 and TRBJ2-7): SQTIHQWPATLVQPVGSPLSLECTVEGTSNPNLYWYRQAAGRGLQLLFYSVGIGQISSEVPQNLSASRPQDRQFILSSKKLLLSDSGFYLCAWSLNRYEQYFGPGTRLTVT.

The genes are TRBV29-1 and TRBJ1-1; TRBD1 agrees at 8 bases. Per the germline V gene, CDR1 is SQVTM and CDR2 is ANQGSEA. This CDR3 contains 13 residues. V shed 6 bases and J 0 bases; nucleotides not matched to a gene: 3. CDR3 nucleotides: TGCAGCGTGGACAGGGAATTGAACACTGAAGCTTTCTTT. It translates to CSVDRELNTEAFF.

The rearrangement uses TRBV29-1 and TRBJ2-5; the match to TRBD2 covers 7 bases. The V and J ends lost 3 bases and 7 bases, in that order; junction bases with no gene match: 14. CDR1 and CDR2 from the germline V gene are SQVTM and ANQGSEA. The CDR3 runs to 15 residues. In DNA form, the CDR3 reads TGCAGCGTTGACCGAGGGGATAGCGGGTATGGGACCCAGTACTTC. As protein: CSVDRGDSGYGTQYF.

The chain uses TRBV7-4 and TRBJ1-5; D is ambiguous. Germline V gene data show CDR1 as SGHVT and CDR2 as SQSDAQ. The CDR3 is 13 residues long. V was trimmed by 6 bases and J by 3 bases, leaving 9 bases between them. CDR3 in DNA: TGTGCCAGCAGTGATGGGTCCAATCAGCCCCAGCATTTT. It yields the protein CASSDGSNQPQHF. The variable domain in full, with the rest retrieved from reference TRBV7-4 and TRBJ1-5, is GAGVSQSPRYKVAKRGRDVALRCDSISGHVTLYWYRQTLGQGSEVLTYSQSDAQRDKSGRPSGRFSAERPERSVSTLKIQRTEQGDSAVYLCASSDGSNQPQHFGDGTRLSIL.

This clonotype was counted ten times or more. This chain joins TRBV28 and TRBJ1-6, with 9 bases lining up with TRBD1. Germline V lookup: CDR1 MDHEN, CDR2 SYDVKM. The V segment lost 4 bases and the J segment 7 bases; nucleotides outside the gene matches: 5. CDR3 length equals 15 residues. For the CDR3, the DNA is TGTGCCAGCAGTTCCTCAGGGACAGGGAATTCACCCCTCCACTTT. Translation: CASSSSGTGNSPLHF.

This clonotype came up many times. This CDR3 reads CSARGPAGGRTDTQYF. For the CDR3, the DNA is TGCAGTGCTAGAGGACCAGCGGGGGGGCGCACAGATACGCAGTATTTT. This chain joins TRBV20-1 and TRBJ2-3, with 10 bases aligning to TRBD2. This CDR3 has 16 amino acids. Germline assignment: CDR1 DFQATT and CDR2 SNEGSKA (reference sequence). Trimming at V came to 1 base and at J to 1 base, leaving 5 bases not matched to a gene.